This TCR beta chain was sequenced during a study of cytomegalovirus exposure and HLA in healthy donors (dated by TCRdb to the late 2010s). General notes on the study: A later analysis indicated that the 110 or so validation repertoires were generated on the platform also employed for the roughly 720 repertoires of the first cohort. The study combined high-throughput TCR immunosequencing, statistical association of individual TCRs with disease status, and machine learning to predict cytomegalovirus infection status. The study aimed to test whether signatures of past pathogen exposure could be identified by cataloging public T cell receptors. A separate validation cohort of about 110 different subjects was used in addition to the roughly 620-subject first cohort. The paper as a whole reports these results and caveats: In a later analysis, TCRs clustered in the first cohort were found to also tend to co-occur in the roughly 120 validation repertoires, with approximately 93% of cluster scores above 0. The authors suggested that the approach could potentially be extended to other disease states and immunological phenotypes. While some public TCRs were present in many individuals, most TCR sequences turned up only very rarely across donors. All 120 or so repertoires were used to score co-occurrence in the validation cohort in a later analysis, because that analysis had no HLA typing for the cohort. A few of the identified cytomegalovirus-associated TCR beta chains were confirmed in vitro to be specific for cytomegalovirus antigens. Cytomegalovirus status was reported to be diagnosed by the classifier with high specificity and sensitivity in both the original and validation cohorts. The study gave a list of under 200 TCR beta chains associated with cytomegalovirus.

The protocol used for the library was the immunoSEQ multiplex PCR assay. Per the source publication's procedure: To diagnose cytomegalovirus status from the catalog of TCR beta chain sequences, a statistical classification framework was built. TCRdb retrieved this table from immuneACCESS and kept in-frame rearrangements only. Not all clones are present; in checked studies, unresolved V genes account for under half, and no reason is known for the remainder. V and J calls plus clone size are reproduced from that table; the DNA served to infer D and trimming. In this sample the table shows a few hundred thousand clones, about 90% of which occur a single time. The ten largest clones take up about 3% of the sample. The germline V gene specifies MDHEN as CDR1 and SYDVKM as CDR2. V lost 5 bases and J lost 3 bases, and the count of bases not matched to a germline gene is 4. Taken from cysteine to phenylalanine, the CDR3 has 15 residues. The CDR3 DNA has 45 bases and is translated from base 1.

Separate from the approximately 690-subject first cohort, the validation cohort of more than 90 subjects was the group to which the donors belonged. A remark on this clone: Its antigen is still unknown. One base away there is no much larger clone; base qualities are not given.

The sequence came from a woman under 30 in good health and CMV-seronegative. The source material was PBMCs. The rearranged segments are TRBV28 and TRBJ1-5; 10 of the junction bases match TRBD1. The CDR3 reads as follows: CASSPGQGNNQPQHF. The DNA is as follows: TGTGCCAGCAGTCCGGGACAGGGGAACAATCAGCCCCAGCATTTT.